This T cell receptor beta chain came from a study of cytotoxic CD8 clonotypes in ibrutinib-treated CLL. General observations from the study: Clonality (at baseline) was higher than in age-matched healthy donors and tracked circulating CD8+ T-cell counts. Ibrutinib response saw clonality rise, and progression saw it return toward baseline.

The assay was immunoSEQ multiplex PCR, and TCRdb's table has in-frame clones only and misses some. The repertoire has around 130,000 clones, approximately 80% of them found once; the top ten carry roughly 3.3%. The CDR3 consists of 17 residues. Germline CDR1 KGHSH, CDR2 LQKENI. V shed 5 bases and J 2 bases; nucleotides not matched to a gene: 15. For this clone: Its target is unknown.

The V and J genes are TRBV18 and TRBJ2-7; 7 nucleotides agree with TRBD2. The specimen comprised PBMCs, sampled after 24 months of ibrutinib treatment. This clonotype was sampled from a human donor with chronic lymphocytic leukemia. The CDR3 DNA reads as TGTGCCAGCTCATCATTTCCGGGACTACCCTTTACCTACGAGCAGTACTTC. Its translation is CASSSFPGLPFTYEQYF.